These T cell receptor beta chains were read from a single sample in a study of T cell therapy after organ transplantation. Assay used: immunoSEQ multiplex PCR; TCRdb lists only in-frame clones, some missing. The sample holds roughly 48,000 clones, 94% seen once. The antigens these receptors bind are not known. The input for sequencing was CD8+ T cells from blood, taken before autologous CMV-specific T cell therapy. The receptor source for this set is a human patient who had received a solid organ transplant and had CMV disease. CDR3s include the opening cysteine and the closing phenylalanine or tryptophan. The order of the fields is D gene, J gene, V gene, clone size, CDR3 protein, CDR3 DNA. D genes are given only for firm matches. Some rows have no size entry. The others give once, few or many, or a class for an expanded clone.

D gene: -
J gene: TRBJ2-2
V gene: TRBV9
clone size: once
CDR3 protein: CASSVGSLTGELFF
CDR3 DNA: TGTGCCAGCAGCGTAGGGTCGCTGACCGGGGAGCTGTTTTTT

D gene: TRBD2
J gene: TRBJ2-7
V gene: TRBV6-1
clone size: -
CDR3 protein: CAIAGVGVYEQYF
CDR3 DNA: TGTGCCATAGCGGGAGTGGGTGTCTACGAGCAGTACTTC

D gene: -
J gene: TRBJ2-7
V gene: TRBV5-1
clone size: -
CDR3 protein: CASSFRGALGDEQYF
CDR3 DNA: TGCGCCAGCAGCTTCCGAGGGGCCCTCGGGGACGAGCAGTACTTC

D gene: -
J gene: TRBJ2-1
V gene: TRBV7-8
clone size: -
CDR3 protein: CASSSGVHEQFF
CDR3 DNA: TGTGCCAGCAGCTCTGGGGTCCATGAGCAGTTCTTC

D gene: TRBD1
J gene: TRBJ2-2
V gene: TRBV6-4
clone size: few
CDR3 protein: CASSDSTGGGGELFF
CDR3 DNA: TGTGCCAGCAGTGACTCGACAGGGGGCGGCGGGGAGCTGTTTTTT

D gene: TRBD2
J gene: TRBJ2-5
V gene: TRBV7-9
clone size: -
CDR3 protein: CASSLILAGGETQYF
CDR3 DNA: TGTGCCAGCAGCTTAATCCTAGCGGGGGGGGAGACCCAGTACTTC

D gene: -
J gene: TRBJ2-7
V gene: TRBV5-6
clone size: -
CDR3 protein: CASSLIGQGNTYEQYF
CDR3 DNA: TGTGCCAGCAGCTTGATTGGCCAGGGCAATACCTACGAGCAGTACTTC

D gene: TRBD2
J gene: TRBJ2-1
V gene: TRBV11-3
clone size: -
CDR3 protein: CASSLVASGDNEQFF
CDR3 DNA: TGTGCCAGCAGCTTAGTGGCTAGCGGAGACAATGAGCAGTTCTTC

D gene: TRBD2
J gene: TRBJ2-7
V gene: TRBV4-2
clone size: once
CDR3 protein: CASSHLASGGYYEQYF
CDR3 DNA: TGTGCCAGCAGCCACTTAGCGAGCGGGGGTTATTACGAGCAGTACTTC

D gene: -
J gene: TRBJ2-7
V gene: TRBV4-1
clone size: -
CDR3 protein: CASSPIQGYEQYF
CDR3 DNA: TGCGCCAGCAGCCCCATACAGGGTTACGAGCAGTACTTC

D gene: TRBD1
J gene: TRBJ1-1
V gene: TRBV6-1
clone size: -
CDR3 protein: CASSESGGRTEAFF
CDR3 DNA: TGTGCCAGCAGTGAATCAGGGGGGAGGACTGAAGCTTTCTTT

D gene: -
J gene: TRBJ2-6
V gene: TRBV9
clone size: -
CDR3 protein: CASSVEVRVAGANVLTF
CDR3 DNA: TGTGCCAGCAGCGTAGAGGTCAGGGTCGCTGGGGCCAACGTCCTGACTTTC

D gene: -
J gene: TRBJ2-5
V gene: TRBV4-1
clone size: -
CDR3 protein: CASSPLDAQETQYF
CDR3 DNA: TGCGCCAGCAGCCCCCTGGACGCTCAAGAGACCCAGTACTTC

D gene: TRBD1
J gene: TRBJ2-7
V gene: TRBV4-1
clone size: -
CDR3 protein: CASSHRDRDYEQYF
CDR3 DNA: TGCGCCAGCAGCCACCGGGACAGGGACTACGAGCAGTACTTC

D gene: TRBD1
J gene: TRBJ2-7
V gene: TRBV6-5
clone size: -
CDR3 protein: CASSYGTGRSYEQYF
CDR3 DNA: TGTGCCAGCAGTTACGGGACAGGGCGATCCTACGAGCAGTACTTC

D gene: -
J gene: TRBJ2-1
V gene: TRBV14
clone size: -
CDR3 protein: CASSPGDGIYNEQFF
CDR3 DNA: TGTGCCAGCAGCCCGGGGGACGGAATATACAATGAGCAGTTCTTC

D gene: -
J gene: TRBJ1-3
V gene: TRBV11-2
clone size: -
CDR3 protein: CASTDPLDSGNTIYF
CDR3 DNA: TGTGCCAGCACTGACCCACTCGACTCTGGAAACACCATATATTTT

D gene: TRBD2
J gene: TRBJ2-7
V gene: TRBV4-1
clone size: -
CDR3 protein: CASSQVLAELYEQYF
CDR3 DNA: TGCGCCAGCAGCCAAGTACTAGCGGAGCTCTACGAGCAGTACTTC

D gene: TRBD1
J gene: TRBJ1-1
V gene: TRBV7-7
clone size: -
CDR3 protein: CASSPGLSTGVQVHAEAFF
CDR3 DNA: TGTGCCAGCAGCCCAGGGCTTTCGACAGGGGTTCAGGTCCACGCTGAAGCTTTCTTT

D gene: TRBD1
J gene: TRBJ2-3
V gene: TRBV15
clone size: -
CDR3 protein: CATSRADRATDTQYF
CDR3 DNA: TGTGCCACCAGCAGAGCCGACAGGGCCACAGATACGCAGTATTTT

D gene: TRBD1
J gene: TRBJ2-7
V gene: TRBV7-9
clone size: -
CDR3 protein: CASSSHLAGTGSDEQYF
CDR3 DNA: TGTGCCAGCAGCTCCCACCTCGCCGGGACAGGGAGCGACGAGCAGTACTTC

D gene: TRBD2
J gene: TRBJ2-7
V gene: TRBV2
clone size: -
CDR3 protein: CASRLRAAGDEQYF
CDR3 DNA: TGTGCCAGCAGACTCCGGGCCGCGGGGGACGAGCAGTACTTC

D gene: -
J gene: TRBJ2-2
V gene: TRBV5-5
clone size: -
CDR3 protein: CASSPSMRGPTGELFF
CDR3 DNA: TGTGCCAGCAGCCCTTCCATGAGGGGACCAACCGGGGAGCTGTTTTTT

D gene: TRBD1
J gene: TRBJ2-2
V gene: TRBV10-1
clone size: -
CDR3 protein: CASSEVLGQGNTGELFF
CDR3 DNA: TGCGCCAGCAGTGAGGTCTTGGGACAGGGGAACACCGGGGAGCTGTTTTTT

D gene: TRBD1
J gene: TRBJ2-5
V gene: TRBV2
clone size: -
CDR3 protein: CASSVGTGGSLETQYF
CDR3 DNA: TGTGCCAGCAGTGTTGGGACAGGAGGCTCTTTAGAGACCCAGTACTTC

D gene: -
J gene: TRBJ1-4
V gene: TRBV5-4
clone size: -
CDR3 protein: CASSLEAGDGEKLFF
CDR3 DNA: TGTGCCAGCAGCTTGGAGGCAGGAGATGGGGAAAAACTGTTTTTT

D gene: -
J gene: TRBJ1-2
V gene: TRBV13
clone size: -
CDR3 protein: CASSSGRGAGYGYTF
CDR3 DNA: TGTGCCAGCAGCTCCGGTAGGGGCGCGGGGTATGGCTACACCTTC

D gene: -
J gene: TRBJ2-3
V gene: TRBV4-3
clone size: -
CDR3 protein: CASSQGTGTDTQYF
CDR3 DNA: TGCGCCAGCAGCCAAGGGACTGGCACAGATACGCAGTATTTT

D gene: -
J gene: TRBJ1-6
V gene: TRBV7-9
clone size: -
CDR3 protein: CASRSRQVVNSPLHF
CDR3 DNA: TGTGCCAGCAGGTCCCGACAAGTAGTTAATTCACCCCTCCACTTT

D gene: -
J gene: TRBJ1-4
V gene: TRBV15
clone size: -
CDR3 protein: CATSSMRGREKLFF
CDR3 DNA: TGTGCCACCAGCAGCATGCGCGGTCGGGAAAAACTGTTTTTT